This T cell receptor (beta chain) was sequenced during a study of CD8+CD57+ T cells in acquired aplastic anemia. For the study at large: Sorted CD4+ plus CD8+ cells gave DNA averaging about 3.2 ug. There were roughly 9.8 million reads, on average, for CD4+ cells from healthy donors. Findings of the study overall: Both patients and controls carried the same twenty-nine CD8+ CDR3 sequences. Significant differences in CD8+ Simpson's diversity were not observed between patients and controls.

The study profiled TCR beta VDJ and CDR3 using genomic DNA as template. TCRdb ran MiXCR on the reads and lists one entry per CDR3 protein. There are 150,000 or so distinct CDR3 sequences in the sample; 55% to 70% occur only once, and 35% to 50% lies in the top ten. This clonotype is a singleton in its sample. Its antigen is unknown. One end of the junction is discordant with germline, which a read error may explain. The CDR3 contains 14 residues. The germline CDR1 and CDR2 sequences are MGHDK and SYGVNS. Material: sorted CD4+, CD8+, or CD8+CD57+ T cells (not recorded which) from PBMCs. The sequence was collected from a human donor in good health. This chain connects TRBV25-1 to TRBJ2-1, with D maybe TRBD1 (6 bases). CDR3 sequence: CASSEGGGPYQQFF. In DNA, the CDR3 is TGCGCCAGCAGTGAGGGTGGGGGCCCTTACCAGCAGTTCTTC. Full variable domain (missing parts from reference TRBV25-1 and TRBJ2-1): EADIYQTPRYLVIGTGKKITLECSQTMGHDKMYWYQQDPGMELHLIHYSYGVNSTEKGDLSSESTVSRIRTEHFPLTLESARPSHTSQYLCASSEGGGPYQQFFGPGTRLTVL.